This TCR beta chain was found in a study of T cell responses to AZD1222 COVID-19 vaccine. As concerns this clone: Its target is unknown.

The study, taken as a whole, reports: At baseline, seropositivity was found in only a handful of AZD1222 recipients.

Here immunoSEQ multiplex PCR was the method, and the copy in TCRdb shows in-frame clones only, minus some. The repertoire holds about 150,000 clones, with 90% to 95% as singletons. The CDR3 is 17 residues long. Looked up from germline, CDR1 is LGHNA and CDR2 is YSLEER. V lost 0 bases and J 4 bases, leaving 18 bases between the germline ends. The gene calls are TRBV4-3 and TRBJ1-2; D unclear. This TCR derives from an adult who received the AZD1222 COVID-19 vaccine. Here the sequenced sample was peripheral blood, taken 28 days after the second AZD1222 dose. CDR3 loop: CASSQDSKGRGVYGYTF. The CDR3 DNA reads as TGCGCCAGCAGCCAAGATTCGAAAGGGCGGGGTGTCTATGGCTACACCTTC.